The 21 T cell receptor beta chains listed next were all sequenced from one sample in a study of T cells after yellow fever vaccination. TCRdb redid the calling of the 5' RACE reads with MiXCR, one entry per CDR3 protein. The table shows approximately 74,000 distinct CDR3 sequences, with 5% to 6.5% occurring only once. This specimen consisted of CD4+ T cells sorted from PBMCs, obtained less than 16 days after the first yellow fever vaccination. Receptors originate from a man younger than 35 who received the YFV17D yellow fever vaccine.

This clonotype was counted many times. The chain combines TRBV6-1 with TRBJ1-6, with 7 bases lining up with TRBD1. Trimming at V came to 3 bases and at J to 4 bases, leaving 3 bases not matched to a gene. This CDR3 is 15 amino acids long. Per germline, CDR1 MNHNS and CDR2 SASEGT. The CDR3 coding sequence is TGTGCCAGCAGTGAGCCGGGACAGTATAATTCACCCCTCCACTTT. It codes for CASSEPGQYNSPLHF.

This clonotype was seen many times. CDR3 DNA: TGTGCCAGCAGCCGAACCCGATGGGGGAGTGGAGACACTGAAGCTTTCTTT. This gives the protein CASSRTRWGSGDTEAFF. The chain joins TRBV28 to TRBJ1-1, with D possibly TRBD1 on 5 matching bases. Germline assignment: CDR1 MDHEN and CDR2 SYDVKM. The V end lost 6 bases, the J end lost 3 bases, and 23 bases lay between the germline ends. The CDR3 runs to 17 residues. Drawing the rest from reference TRBV28 and TRBJ1-1, the complete variable domain is DVKVTQSSRYLVKRTGEKVFLECVQDMDHENMFWYRQDPGLGLRLIYFSYDVKMKEKGDIPEGYSVSREKKERFSLILESASTNQTSMYLCASSRTRWGSGDTEAFFGQGTRLTVV.

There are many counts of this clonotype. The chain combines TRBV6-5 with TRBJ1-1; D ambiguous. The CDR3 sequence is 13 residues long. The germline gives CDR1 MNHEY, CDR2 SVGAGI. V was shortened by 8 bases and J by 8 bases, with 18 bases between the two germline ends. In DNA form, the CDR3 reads TGTGCCAGCCTTTTGCGGCGCGGGCGCGAAGCTTTCTTT. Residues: CASLLRRGREAFF.

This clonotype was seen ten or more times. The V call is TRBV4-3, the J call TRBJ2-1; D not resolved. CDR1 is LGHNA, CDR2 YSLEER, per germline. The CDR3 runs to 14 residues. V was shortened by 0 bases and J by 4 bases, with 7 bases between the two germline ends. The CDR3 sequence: CASSQDNKYNEQFF. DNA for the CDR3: TGCGCCAGCAGCCAAGATAACAAATACAATGAGCAGTTCTTC.

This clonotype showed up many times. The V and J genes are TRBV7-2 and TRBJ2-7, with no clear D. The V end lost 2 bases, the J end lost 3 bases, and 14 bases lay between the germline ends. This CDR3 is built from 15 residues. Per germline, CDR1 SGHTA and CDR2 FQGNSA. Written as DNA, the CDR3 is TGTGCCAGCAGCTTATCGTCGGTCGGCGACTACGAGCAGTACTTC. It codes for CASSLSSVGDYEQYF.

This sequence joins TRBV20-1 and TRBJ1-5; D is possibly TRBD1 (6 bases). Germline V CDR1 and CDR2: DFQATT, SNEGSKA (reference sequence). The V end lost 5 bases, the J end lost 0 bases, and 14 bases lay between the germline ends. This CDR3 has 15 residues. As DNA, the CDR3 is TGCAGTGCTGGATGGGACATGTATAGCAATCAGCCCCAGCATTTT. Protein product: CSAGWDMYSNQPQHF.

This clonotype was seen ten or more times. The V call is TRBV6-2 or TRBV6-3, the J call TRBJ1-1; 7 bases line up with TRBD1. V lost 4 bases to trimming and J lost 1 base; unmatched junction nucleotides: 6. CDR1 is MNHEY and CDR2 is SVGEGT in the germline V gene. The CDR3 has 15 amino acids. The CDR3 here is CASSSSTGKNTEAFF. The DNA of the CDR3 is TGTGCCAGCAGTTCGTCGACAGGGAAGAACACTGAAGCTTTCTTT.

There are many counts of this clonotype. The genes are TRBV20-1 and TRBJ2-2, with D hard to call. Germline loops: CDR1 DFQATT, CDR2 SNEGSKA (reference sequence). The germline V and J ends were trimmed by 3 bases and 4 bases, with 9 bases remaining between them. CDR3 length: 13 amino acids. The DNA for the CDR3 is TGCAGTGCTAGTTTCAGTGGCACCGGGGAGCTGTTTTTT. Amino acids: CSASFSGTGELFF.

The chain's CDR3 is CAIGDRDRGLDYGYTF. CDR3 DNA: TGTGCCATCGGCGACCGGGACAGGGGGCTTGACTATGGCTACACCTTC. The genes are TRBV10-3 and TRBJ1-2; 12 bases fit TRBD1. Germline V CDR1 and CDR2: ENHRY, SYGVKD. The V segment lost 8 bases and the J segment 3 bases; nucleotides outside the gene matches: 10. This CDR3 is built from 16 residues.

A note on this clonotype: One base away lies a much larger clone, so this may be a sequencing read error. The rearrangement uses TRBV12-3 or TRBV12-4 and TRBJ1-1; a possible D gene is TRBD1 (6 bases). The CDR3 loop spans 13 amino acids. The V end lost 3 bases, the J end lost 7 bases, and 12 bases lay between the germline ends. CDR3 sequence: CASSLGGGREAFF. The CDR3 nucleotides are TGTGCCAGCAGTTTGGGAGGGGGGCGTGAAGCTTTCTTT.

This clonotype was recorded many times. This CDR3 is CASSLDSGATEAFF. CDR3 sequence (DNA): TGTGCCAGCAGTCTTGACAGCGGGGCTACTGAAGCTTTCTTT. The chain is built from TRBV12-3 or TRBV12-4 and TRBJ1-1, with D possibly being TRBD1 (5 bases). V lost 5 bases, J lost 5 bases, and 15 bases lay in between. This CDR3 has 14 amino acids.

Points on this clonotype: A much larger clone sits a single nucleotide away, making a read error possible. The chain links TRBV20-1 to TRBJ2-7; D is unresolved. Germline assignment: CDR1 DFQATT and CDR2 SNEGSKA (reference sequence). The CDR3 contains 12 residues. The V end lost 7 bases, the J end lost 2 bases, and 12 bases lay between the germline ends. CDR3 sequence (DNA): TGCAGTGTTGAGGATCTCCCCTACGAGCAGTACTTC. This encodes CSVEDLPYEQYF.

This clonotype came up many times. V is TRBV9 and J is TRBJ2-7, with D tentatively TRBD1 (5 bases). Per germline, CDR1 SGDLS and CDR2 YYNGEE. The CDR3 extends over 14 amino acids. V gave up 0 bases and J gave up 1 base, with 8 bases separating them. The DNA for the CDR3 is TGTGCCAGCAGCGTAGGACAGCTGTCCTACGAGCAGTACTTC. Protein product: CASSVGQLSYEQYF.

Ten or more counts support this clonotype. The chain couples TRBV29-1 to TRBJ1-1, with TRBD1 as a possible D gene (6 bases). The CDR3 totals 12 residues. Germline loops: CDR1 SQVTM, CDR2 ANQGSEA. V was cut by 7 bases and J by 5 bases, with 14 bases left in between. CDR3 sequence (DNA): TGCAGCGACCACAGGGATGGGACTGAAGCTTTCTTT. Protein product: CSDHRDGTEAFF.

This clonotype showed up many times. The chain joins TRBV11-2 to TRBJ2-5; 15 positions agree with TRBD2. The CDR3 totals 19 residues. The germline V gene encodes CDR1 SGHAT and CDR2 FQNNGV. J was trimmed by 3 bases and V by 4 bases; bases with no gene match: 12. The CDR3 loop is CASSSGTSGGQGAEETQYF. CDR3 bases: TGTGCCAGCAGCTCAGGGACTAGCGGGGGGCAGGGAGCGGAAGAGACCCAGTACTTC.

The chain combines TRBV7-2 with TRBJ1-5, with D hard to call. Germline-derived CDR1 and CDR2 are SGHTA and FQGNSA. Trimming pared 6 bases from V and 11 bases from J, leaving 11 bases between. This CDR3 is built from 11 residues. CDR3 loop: CASSSSGTQHF. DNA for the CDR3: TGTGCCAGCAGTTCCAGCGGAACCCAGCATTTT.

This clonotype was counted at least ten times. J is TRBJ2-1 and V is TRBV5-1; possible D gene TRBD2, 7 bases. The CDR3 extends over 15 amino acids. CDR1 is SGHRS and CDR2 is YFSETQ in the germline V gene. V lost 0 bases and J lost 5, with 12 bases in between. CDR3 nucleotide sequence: TGCGCCAGCAGCTTGGCGGGGGGCTTTCACAATGAGCAGTTCTTC. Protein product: CASSLAGGFHNEQFF.

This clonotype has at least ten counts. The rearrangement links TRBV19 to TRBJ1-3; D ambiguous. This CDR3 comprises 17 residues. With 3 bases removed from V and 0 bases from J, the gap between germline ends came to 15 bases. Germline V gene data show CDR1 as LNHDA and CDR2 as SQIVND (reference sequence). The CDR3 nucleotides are TGTGCCAGTAGTATCGGTCCAGCCTTAGACTCTGGAAACACCATATATTTT. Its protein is CASSIGPALDSGNTIYF.

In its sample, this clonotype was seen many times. The CDR3 sequence is CASSPTGQNAEAFF. Written as DNA, the CDR3 is TGCGCCAGCAGCCCGACAGGGCAAAACGCTGAAGCTTTCTTT. J is TRBJ1-1 and V is TRBV5-1; TRBD1 agrees at 7 bases. Looked up from germline, CDR1 is SGHRS and CDR2 is YFSETQ. The CDR3 is made up of 14 amino acids. Trimming took 4 bases from V and 6 from J; bases not matched to a gene: 9.

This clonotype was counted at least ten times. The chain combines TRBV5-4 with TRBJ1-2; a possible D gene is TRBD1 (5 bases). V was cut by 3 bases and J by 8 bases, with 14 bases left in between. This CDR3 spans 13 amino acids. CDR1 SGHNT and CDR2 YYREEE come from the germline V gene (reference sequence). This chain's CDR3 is CASSSPGLRGYTF. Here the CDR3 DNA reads TGTGCCAGCAGCTCCCCGGGACTAAGGGGCTACACCTTC.

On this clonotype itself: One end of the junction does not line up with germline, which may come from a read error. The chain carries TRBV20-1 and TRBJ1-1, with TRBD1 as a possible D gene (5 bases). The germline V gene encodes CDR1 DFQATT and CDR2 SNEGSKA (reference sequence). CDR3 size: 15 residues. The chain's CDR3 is CCATLSTASNTEAFF. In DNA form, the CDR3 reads TGCTGTGCTACCCTATCGACAGCATCGAACACTGAAGCTTTCTTT.